This T cell receptor beta chain was identified during a study of shared clonotypes between healthy human individuals. At deep level, the assay was performed. This table comes from immunoSEQ multiplex PCR, and its TCRdb copy is limited to in-frame clones, with some not included. The table lists about 980,000 clones, approximately 80% of them singletons. It was into CD45RA+ naive and CD45RA-negative memory subsets that the CD4+ cells were split. Sequencing was performed on memory CD4+ T cells sorted from blood. Stated subset: CD45RA-negative fraction. This receptor was identified in a man younger than 35 in good health.

CDR3 sequence (DNA): TGTGCCAGCAGCCCTGTAGCGGGAGTCACCGGGGAGCTGTTTTTT. Translating it yields CASSPVAGVTGELFF. This chain links TRBV7-2 with TRBJ2-2, with TRBD2 identical over 9 bases. V was clipped by 5 bases and J by 4 bases; unmatched bases: 5. Germline assignment: CDR1 SGHTA and CDR2 FQGNSA. CDR3 length: 15 amino acids.